This T cell receptor beta chain was identified during a study of shared clonotypes between healthy human individuals. In the study overall: A couple of women and three men aged 18 to 49 made up the donors. Study observations and caveats: Non-shared clonotypes displayed generation probabilities falling below those of clonotypes present in all four donors. Naive subsets, compared against memory subsets, generally had larger estimated richness values.

As concerns this clone: What it binds is not known.

The study separated CD4+ cells into CD45RA+ naive and CD45RA-negative memory subsets. The CDR3 has 17 residues. With 3 bases clipped from V and 8 bases from J, the junction kept 14 bases outside the gene matches. Germline lookup yields CDR1 SGDLS and CDR2 YYNGEE. The repertoire was sequenced with immunoSEQ multiplex PCR; TCRdb's copy has only in-frame clones and lacks some. The repertoire holds about 680,000 clones, with over 65% as singletons. Sequenced material: memory CD4+ T cells sorted from blood. The subset is: CD45RA-negative fraction. This chain joins TRBV9 and TRBJ1-2, with 12 bases matching TRBD1. The source of this sequence is a woman under 40 in good health. The CDR3 sequence: CASSAGGTGGAGGGYTF. The CDR3 coding sequence is TGTGCCAGCAGCGCAGGTGGGACAGGGGGCGCCGGTGGCGGCTACACCTTC.